This T cell receptor beta chain was obtained from a study of early T cells in non-severe SARS-CoV-2 infection. Study overall: Alpha and beta chains were unpaired, from unsorted whole-blood bulk RNA. Study-wide results and limits: Matching results from VDJdb favored anti-spike CD8 responses, leaving private and CD4 specificities undetected.

Germline V gene data show CDR1 as LNHDA and CDR2 as SQIVND (reference sequence). The ends were cut back, 4 bases at V and 5 bases at J, with 14 bases in the middle. There are 14 residues in the CDR3. Individual cDNA molecules were tagged with unique molecular identifiers. One entry per CDR3 protein, called by TCRdb with MiXCR from the 5' RACE reads. The repertoire has 75,000 to 100,000 distinct CDR3 sequences, around 15% of them found once; the top ten carry 10% to 11%. About this clonotype: As yet, its antigen is unknown.

This sequence was found in an adult who was a healthcare worker with PCR-confirmed SARS-CoV-2 infection or an uninfected control (not recorded which). The chain couples TRBV19 to TRBJ2-5, with D possibly TRBD1 on 6 matching bases. The sequenced material came from whole blood. As DNA, the CDR3 is TGTGCCAGTAGTACCACAGGGCCGGGGGAGACCCAGTACTTC. Translation: CASSTTGPGETQYF.